This T cell receptor beta chain was retrieved from a study of response to subunit inactivated influenza vaccine. This clonotype was seen more than once but under ten times. Each CDR3 protein gets one entry after TCRdb re-called the RT-PCR reads with MiXCR. The sample yields 750,000 to 850,000 distinct CDR3 sequences, less than 20% seen once. The CDR3 runs 17 residues. V dropped 1 base and J dropped 1; count of bases not matched to a gene: 6. The V gene's germline CDR1 is LGHDT and CDR2 YNNKEL (reference sequence). The chain combines TRBV3-1 with TRBJ2-3, with 9 bases that match TRBD2. The source is a man between 45 and 60 years old who received an inactivated influenza vaccine. Source: PBMCs from blood, taken about 5 days after vaccination. CDR3 sequence reads: CASSQVYQREGTDTQYF. Here the CDR3 DNA reads TGTGCCAGCAGCCAAGTTTATCAGCGGGAGGGCACAGATACGCAGTATTTT.